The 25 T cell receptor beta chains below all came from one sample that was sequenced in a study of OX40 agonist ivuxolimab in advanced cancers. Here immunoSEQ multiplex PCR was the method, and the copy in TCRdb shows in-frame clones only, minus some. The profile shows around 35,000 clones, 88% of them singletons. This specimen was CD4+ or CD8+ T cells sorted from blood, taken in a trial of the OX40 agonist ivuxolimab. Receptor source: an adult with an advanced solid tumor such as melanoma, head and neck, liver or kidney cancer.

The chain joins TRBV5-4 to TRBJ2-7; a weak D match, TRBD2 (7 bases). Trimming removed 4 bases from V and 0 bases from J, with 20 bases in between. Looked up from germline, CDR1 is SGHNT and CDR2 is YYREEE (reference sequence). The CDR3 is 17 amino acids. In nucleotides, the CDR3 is TGTGCCAGCAGCCAAGATATCGGCGGGGGCCGCTCCTACGAGCAGTACTTC. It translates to CASSQDIGGGRSYEQYF.

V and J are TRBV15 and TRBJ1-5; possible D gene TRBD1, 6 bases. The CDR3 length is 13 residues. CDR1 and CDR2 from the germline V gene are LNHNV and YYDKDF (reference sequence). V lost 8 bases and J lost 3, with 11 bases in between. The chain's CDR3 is CATQGQLNQPQHF. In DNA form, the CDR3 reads TGTGCCACCCAAGGACAGCTCAATCAGCCCCAGCATTTT.

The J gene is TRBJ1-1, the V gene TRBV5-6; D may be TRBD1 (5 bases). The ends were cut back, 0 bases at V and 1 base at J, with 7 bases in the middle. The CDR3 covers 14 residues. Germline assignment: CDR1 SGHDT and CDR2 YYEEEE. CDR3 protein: CASSLDRPNTEAFF. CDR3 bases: TGTGCCAGCAGCTTGGACAGGCCGAACACTGAAGCTTTCTTT.

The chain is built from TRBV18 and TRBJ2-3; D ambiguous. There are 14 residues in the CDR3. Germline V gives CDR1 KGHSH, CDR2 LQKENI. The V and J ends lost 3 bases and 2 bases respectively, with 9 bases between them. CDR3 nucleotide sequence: TGTGCCAGCTCACCGGGCGGATTCACAGATACGCAGTATTTT. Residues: CASSPGGFTDTQYF.

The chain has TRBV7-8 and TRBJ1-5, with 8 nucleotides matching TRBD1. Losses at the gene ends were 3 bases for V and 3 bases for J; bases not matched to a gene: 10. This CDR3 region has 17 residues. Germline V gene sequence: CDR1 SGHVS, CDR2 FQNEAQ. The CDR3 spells CASSFRQGLGTNQPQHF. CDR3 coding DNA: TGTGCCAGCAGCTTTCGACAGGGGTTGGGTACCAATCAGCCCCAGCATTTT.

The CDR3 sequence: CASSSQGGQGINEQYF. CDR3 coding DNA: TGTGCCAGCAGTTCCCAGGGGGGGCAAGGTATAAACGAGCAGTACTTC. The rearrangement links TRBV11-2 to TRBJ2-7; perhaps D is TRBD1 or TRBD2 (7 bases each). CDR3 length equals 16 residues. Germline V lookup: CDR1 SGHAT, CDR2 FQNNGV. The V and J ends lost 6 bases and 5 bases respectively, with 23 bases between them.

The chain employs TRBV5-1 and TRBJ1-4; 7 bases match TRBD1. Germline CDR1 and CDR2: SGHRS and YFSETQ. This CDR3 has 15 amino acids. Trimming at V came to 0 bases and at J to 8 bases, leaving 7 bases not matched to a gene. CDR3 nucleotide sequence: TGCGCCAGCAGCTTGGGACAGGGAGTTCGGGAAAAACTGTTTTTT. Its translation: CASSLGQGVREKLFF. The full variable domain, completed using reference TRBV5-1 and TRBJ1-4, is KAGVTQTPRYLIKTRGQQVTLSCSPISGHRSVSWYQQTPGQGLQFLFEYFSETQRNKGNFPGRFSGRQFSNSRSEMNVSTLELGDSALYLCASSLGQGVREKLFFGSGTQLSVL.

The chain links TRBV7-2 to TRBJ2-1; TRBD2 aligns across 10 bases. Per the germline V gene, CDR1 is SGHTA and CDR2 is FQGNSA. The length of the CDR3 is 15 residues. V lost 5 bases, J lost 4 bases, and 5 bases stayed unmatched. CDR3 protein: CASSLDSGRYNEQFF. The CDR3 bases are TGTGCCAGCAGCCTCGATAGCGGGAGGTACAATGAGCAGTTCTTC.

The chain's CDR3 is CASSLGTATGELFF. The CDR3 coding sequence is TGTGCCAGCAGCTTAGGTACGGCCACCGGGGAGCTGTTTTTT. This chain joins TRBV7-6 and TRBJ2-2; D gene unclear. V dropped 1 base and J dropped 4 bases, with 7 bases sitting between them. Germline V CDR1 and CDR2: SGHVS, FNYEAQ. There are 14 residues in the CDR3.

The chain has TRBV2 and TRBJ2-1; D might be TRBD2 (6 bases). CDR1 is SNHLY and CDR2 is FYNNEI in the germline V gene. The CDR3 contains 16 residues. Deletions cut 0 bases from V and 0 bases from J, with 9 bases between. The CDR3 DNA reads TGTGCCAGCAGTGAAGCGGAGGGGAGCTCCTACAATGAGCAGTTCTTC. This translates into CASSEAEGSSYNEQFF.

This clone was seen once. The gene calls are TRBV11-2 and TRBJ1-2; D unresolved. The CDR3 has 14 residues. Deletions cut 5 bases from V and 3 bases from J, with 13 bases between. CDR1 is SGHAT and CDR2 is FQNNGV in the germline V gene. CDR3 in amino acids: CASSPIQVYYGYTF. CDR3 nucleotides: TGTGCCAGCAGCCCTATACAAGTCTACTATGGCTACACCTTC.

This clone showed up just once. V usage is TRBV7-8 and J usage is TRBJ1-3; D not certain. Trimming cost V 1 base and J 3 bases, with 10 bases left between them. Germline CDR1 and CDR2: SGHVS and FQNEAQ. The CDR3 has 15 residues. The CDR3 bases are TGTGCCAGCAGCTTAGATCCCGTTAGTGGAAACACCATATATTTT. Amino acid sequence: CASSLDPVSGNTIYF. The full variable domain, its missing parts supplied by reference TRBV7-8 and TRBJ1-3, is GAGVSQSPRYKVAKRGQDVALRCDPISGHVSLFWYQQALGQGPEFLTYFQNEAQLDKSGLPSDRFFAERPEGSVSTLKIQRTQQEDSAVYLCASSLDPVSGNTIYFGEGSWLTVV.

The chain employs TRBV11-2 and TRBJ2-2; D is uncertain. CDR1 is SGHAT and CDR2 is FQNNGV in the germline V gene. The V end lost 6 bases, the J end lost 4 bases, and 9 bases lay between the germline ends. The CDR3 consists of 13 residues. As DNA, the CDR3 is TGTGCCAGCAGACAGTGGGGCACCGGGGAGCTGTTTTTT. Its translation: CASRQWGTGELFF.

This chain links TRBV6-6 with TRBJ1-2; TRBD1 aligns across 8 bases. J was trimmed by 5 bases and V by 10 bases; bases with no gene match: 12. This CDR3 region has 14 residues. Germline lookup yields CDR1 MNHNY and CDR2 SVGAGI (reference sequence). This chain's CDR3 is CATRVQGAQYGYTF. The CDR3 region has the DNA TGTGCCACCAGAGTCCAGGGGGCCCAGTATGGCTACACCTTC.

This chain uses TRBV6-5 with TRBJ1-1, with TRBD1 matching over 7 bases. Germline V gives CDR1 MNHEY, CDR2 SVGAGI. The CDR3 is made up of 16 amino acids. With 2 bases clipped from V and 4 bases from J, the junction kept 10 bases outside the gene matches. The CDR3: CASSYTRQGGGTEAFF. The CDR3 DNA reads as TGTGCCAGCAGTTACACACGACAGGGAGGGGGCACTGAAGCTTTCTTT.

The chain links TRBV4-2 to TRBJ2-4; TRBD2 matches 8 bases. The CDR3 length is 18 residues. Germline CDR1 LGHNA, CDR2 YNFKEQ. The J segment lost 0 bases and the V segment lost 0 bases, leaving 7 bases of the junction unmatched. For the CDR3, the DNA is TGTGCCAGCAGCCAAGATAGAACTAGCGGATTAGCCAAAAACATTCAGTACTTC. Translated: CASSQDRTSGLAKNIQYF.

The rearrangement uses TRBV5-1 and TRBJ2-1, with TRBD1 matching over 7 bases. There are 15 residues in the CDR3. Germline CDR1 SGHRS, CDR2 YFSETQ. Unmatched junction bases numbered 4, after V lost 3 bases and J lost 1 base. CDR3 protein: CASSSDRISYNEQFF. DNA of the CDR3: TGCGCCAGCAGCTCGGACAGGATTTCCTACAATGAGCAGTTCTTC.

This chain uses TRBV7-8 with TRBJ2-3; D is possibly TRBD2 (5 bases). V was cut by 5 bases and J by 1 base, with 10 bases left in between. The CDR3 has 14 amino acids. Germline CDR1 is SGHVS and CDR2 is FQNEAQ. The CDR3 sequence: CASSALRGTDTQYF. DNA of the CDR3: TGTGCCAGCAGCGCCCTGAGGGGCACAGATACGCAGTATTTT.

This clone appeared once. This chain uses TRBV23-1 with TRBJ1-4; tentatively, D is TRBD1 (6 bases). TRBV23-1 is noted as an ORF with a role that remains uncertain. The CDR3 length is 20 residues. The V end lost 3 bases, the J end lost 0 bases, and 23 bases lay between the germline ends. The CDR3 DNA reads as TGCGCCAGCAGTCACCCGAGACAGGTTCCAATCTTGGCAACTAATGAAAAACTGTTTTTT. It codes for CASSHPRQVPILATNEKLFF.

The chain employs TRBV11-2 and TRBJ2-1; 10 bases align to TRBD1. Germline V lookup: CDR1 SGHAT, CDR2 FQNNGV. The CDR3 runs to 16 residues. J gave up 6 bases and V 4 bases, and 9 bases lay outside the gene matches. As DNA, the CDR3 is TGTGCCAGCAGCTACGCTTGGACAGGGGGTATCAATGAGCAGTTCTTC. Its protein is CASSYAWTGGINEQFF.

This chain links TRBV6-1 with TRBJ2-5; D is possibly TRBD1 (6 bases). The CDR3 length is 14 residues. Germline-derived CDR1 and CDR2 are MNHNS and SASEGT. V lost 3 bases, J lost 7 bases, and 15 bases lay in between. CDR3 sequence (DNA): TGTGCCAGCAGTGACCGGACAGTTGTCGGGACCCAGTACTTC. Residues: CASSDRTVVGTQYF.

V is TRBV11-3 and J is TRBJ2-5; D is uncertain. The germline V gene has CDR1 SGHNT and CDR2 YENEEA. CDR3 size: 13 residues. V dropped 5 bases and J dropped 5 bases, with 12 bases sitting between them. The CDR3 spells CASSTHPEETQYF. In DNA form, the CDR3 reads TGTGCCAGCAGCACCCACCCGGAGGAGACCCAGTACTTC.

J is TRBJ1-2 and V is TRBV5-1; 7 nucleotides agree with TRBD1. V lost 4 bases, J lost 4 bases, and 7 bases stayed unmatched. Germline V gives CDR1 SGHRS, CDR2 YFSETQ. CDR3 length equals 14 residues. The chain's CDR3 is CASSAGQYFYGYTF. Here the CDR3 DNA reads TGCGCCAGCAGCGCGGGACAGTATTTCTATGGCTACACCTTC.

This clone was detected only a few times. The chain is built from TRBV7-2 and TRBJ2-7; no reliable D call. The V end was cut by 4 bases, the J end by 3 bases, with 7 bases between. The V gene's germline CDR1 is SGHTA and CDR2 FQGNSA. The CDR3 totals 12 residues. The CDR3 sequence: CASSSLVYEQYF. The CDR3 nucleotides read TGTGCCAGCAGCTCCTTAGTCTACGAGCAGTACTTC.

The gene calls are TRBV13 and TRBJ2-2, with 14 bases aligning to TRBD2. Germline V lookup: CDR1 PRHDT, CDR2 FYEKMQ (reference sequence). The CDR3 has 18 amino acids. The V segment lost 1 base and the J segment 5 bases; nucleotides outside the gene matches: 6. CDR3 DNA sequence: TGTGCCAGCAGCTTAGCGACTAGCGGGAGGGCAGGGACCGGGGAGCTGTTTTTT. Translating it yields CASSLATSGRAGTGELFF. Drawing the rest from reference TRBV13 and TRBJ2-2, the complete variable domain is AAGVIQSPRHLIKEKRETATLKCYPIPRHDTVYWYQQGPGQDPQFLISFYEKMQSDKGSIPDRFSAQQFSDYHSELNMSSLELGDSALYFCASSLATSGRAGTGELFFGEGSRLTVL.